The sequence of this T cell receptor (beta chain) was determined in a study of cytomegalovirus exposure and HLA in healthy donors. Comment on this clone: Its antigen is currently unknown.

Whole-study results and caveats: Later work found that TCR association rates differed between HLA loci; DRB1 had the most and HLA-C the fewest. TCR beta V segments were, for the most part, productive about 87% or about 30% of the time in an earlier analysis. A later analysis appeared to link common viral pathogens to several of the most significant clusters.

Deletions cut 10 bases from V and 4 bases from J, with 16 bases between. CDR3 length equals 13 residues. Germline V gives CDR1 ENHRY, CDR2 SYGVKD. The primer mix had 60 Vbeta and 13 Jbeta primers. The table came from immunoSEQ multiplex PCR; TCRdb's copy has only in-frame clones and leaves some out. The data contain about 200,000 clones, roughly four fifths of them seen just once; the ten biggest clones take up about 3.4%. The sequenced sample was PBMCs. The chain joins TRBV10-3 to TRBJ1-1; possible D gene TRBD1, 6 bases. This TCR was recovered from a man in his forties in good health and CMV-seropositive. CDR3 protein: CATVGALATEAFF. In DNA, the CDR3 is TGTGCCACAGTGGGGGCTCTGGCCACTGAAGCTTTCTTT.